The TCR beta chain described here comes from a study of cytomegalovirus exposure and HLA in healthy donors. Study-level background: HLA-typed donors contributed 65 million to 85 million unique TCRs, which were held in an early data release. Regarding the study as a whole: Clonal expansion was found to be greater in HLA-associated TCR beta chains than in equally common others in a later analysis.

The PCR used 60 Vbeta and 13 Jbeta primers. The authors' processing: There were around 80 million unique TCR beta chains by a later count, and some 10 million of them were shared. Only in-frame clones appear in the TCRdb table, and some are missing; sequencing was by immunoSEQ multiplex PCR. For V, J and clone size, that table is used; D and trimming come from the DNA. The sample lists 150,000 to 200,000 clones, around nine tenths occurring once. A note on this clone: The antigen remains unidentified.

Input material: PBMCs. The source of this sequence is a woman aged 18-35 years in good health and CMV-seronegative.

The CDR3 bases are TGTGCCAGCAGCCTCCGCCCCACAGGGCCTGGAAACACCATATATTTT. Translated: CASSLRPTGPGNTIYF. The chain has TRBV7-3 and TRBJ1-3; TRBD1 is a possible D gene (6 bases). This CDR3 is 16 amino acids long. V was cut by 5 bases and J by 2 bases, with 16 bases left in between. Germline values: CDR1 SGHTA, CDR2 FQGTGA.